One sample yielded the 8 T cell receptor beta chains listed below, sequenced in a study of blood T cell repertoires in COVID-19. Sequencing was performed with immunoSEQ multiplex PCR; in TCRdb, only in-frame clones are kept and a portion is missing. The sample has about 210,000 clones; 65% to 90% are singletons. Sequencing was performed on peripheral blood. The receptors shown here come from a man aged 40-55 years who had recovered from COVID-19.

V and J are TRBV15 and TRBJ2-7; D gene uncertain. CDR1 is LNHNV, CDR2 YYDKDF, per germline (reference sequence). Deletions cut 3 bases from V and 4 bases from J, with 10 bases between. CDR3 length: 13 residues. The CDR3 loop is CATSSGYGYEQYF. As DNA, the CDR3 is TGTGCCACCAGCAGTGGTTACGGGTACGAGCAGTACTTC.

This sequence joins TRBV10-3 and TRBJ2-7; 10 positions match TRBD1. V lost 6 bases to trimming and J lost 7 bases; unmatched junction nucleotides: 6. This CDR3 has 13 amino acids. Germline V gene sequence: CDR1 ENHRY, CDR2 SYGVKD. CDR3 in amino acids: CAIRAGTGEEQYF. The CDR3 bases are TGTGCCATCAGGGCCGGGACAGGGGAAGAGCAGTACTTC.

CDR3 DNA: TGTGCCAGTAGTTCCTACAGGGTAATGAACACTGAAGCTTTCTTT. As protein: CASSSYRVMNTEAFF. The genes are TRBV19 and TRBJ1-1, with D perhaps TRBD1 (6 bases). The V end lost 5 bases, the J end lost 0 bases, and 13 bases lay between the germline ends. CDR1 LNHDA and CDR2 SQIVND come from the germline V gene (reference sequence). CDR3 length: 15 amino acids.

The V and J genes are TRBV5-1 and TRBJ1-1, with D tentatively TRBD1 (5 bases). Germline V gene lookup returns CDR1 SGHRS and CDR2 YFSETQ. There are 16 residues in the CDR3. V was trimmed by 2 bases and J by 3 bases, leaving 17 bases between them. The CDR3 loop reads CASSFRTGGRDTEAFF. The CDR3 DNA reads as TGCGCCAGCAGCTTCCGGACGGGGGGTCGAGACACTGAAGCTTTCTTT.

The rearrangement links TRBV27 to TRBJ1-2; 7 bases align to TRBD1. V gave up 6 bases and J gave up 0 bases; unmatched junction bases: 4. The CDR3 is made up of 14 amino acids. Per germline, CDR1 MNHEY and CDR2 SMNVEV (reference sequence). The CDR3 DNA is TGTGCCAGCAGCCGAAGGGGGCCTAACTATGGCTACACCTTC. Its protein product is CASSRRGPNYGYTF.

The V and J genes are TRBV15 and TRBJ2-3, with D perhaps TRBD1 (5 bases). Trimming stripped 1 base from V and 2 bases from J, with 10 bases between. The germline gives CDR1 LNHNV, CDR2 YYDKDF (reference sequence). This CDR3 has 15 residues. The CDR3 sequence is CATSRATGDTDTQYF. The CDR3, as DNA: TGTGCCACCAGCAGAGCTACAGGAGACACAGATACGCAGTATTTT.

The V and J genes are TRBV7-9 and TRBJ2-3, with TRBD2 matching 9 bases. With V trimmed by 11 bases and J by 2 bases, 5 bases remained unmatched. Looked up from germline, CDR1 is SEHNR and CDR2 is FQNEAQ (reference sequence). The CDR3 runs to 13 residues. CDR3 DNA sequence: TGTGCCCCTAGCGGGGAATTCACAGATACGCAGTATTTT. It yields the protein CAPSGEFTDTQYF. Based on the CDR3 plus reference TRBV7-9 and TRBJ2-3, the full variable domain is DTGVSQNPRHKITKRGQNVTFRCDPISEHNRLYWYRQTLGQGPEFLTYFQNEAQLEKSRLLSDRFSAERPKGSFSTLEIQRTEQGDSAMYLCAPSGEFTDTQYFGPGTRLTVL.

The rearrangement joins TRBV6-2 or TRBV6-3 to TRBJ1-2; no clear D. The V end lost 6 bases, the J end lost 4 bases, and 9 bases lay between the germline ends. Germline V gene data show CDR1 as MNHEY and CDR2 as SVGEGT. The CDR3 is 12 amino acids. CDR3 protein: CASSSHPYGYTF. In nucleotides, the CDR3 is TGTGCCAGCAGCTCACACCCCTATGGCTACACCTTC.